The 26 T cell receptor beta chains listed next were all sequenced from one sample in a study of cytomegalovirus exposure and HLA in healthy donors. Researchers ran the PCR with 60 Vbeta and 13 Jbeta primers. Profiled with immunoSEQ multiplex PCR; TCRdb holds only in-frame clones, not every one. The data show 110,000 to 150,000 clones, with about 71% seen just once and roughly 2% held by the top ten. Sequenced sample: PBMCs. All receptors come from a woman aged 60-75 years in good health and CMV-seropositive.

DNA of the CDR3: TGTGCCAGCAGGAGACTGGACAGGGGCCAAGAGACCCAGTACTTC. It specifies CASRRLDRGQETQYF. The rearrangement links TRBV28 to TRBJ2-5; TRBD1 matches 9 bases. CDR3 length equals 15 residues. Per the germline V gene, CDR1 is MDHEN and CDR2 is SYDVKM. V shed 6 bases, J shed 1 base, and the junction held 6 bases outside the gene matches. The full variable domain, completed using reference TRBV28 and TRBJ2-5, is DVKVTQSSRYLVKRTGEKVFLECVQDMDHENMFWYRQDPGLGLRLIYFSYDVKMKEKGDIPEGYSVSREKKERFSLILESASTNQTSMYLCASRRLDRGQETQYFGPGTRLLVL.

The chain carries TRBV2 and TRBJ2-1; a possible D gene is TRBD2 (6 bases). Between the trimmed V and J ends, which lost 2 bases and 5 bases, there was a span of 16 bases. The CDR3 spans 16 residues. Germline CDR1 SNHLY, CDR2 FYNNEI. The CDR3: CASSERGGLADNEQFF. DNA of the CDR3: TGTGCCAGCAGTGAAAGGGGAGGTTTAGCGGACAATGAGCAGTTCTTC.

This rearrangement joins TRBV5-4 to TRBJ1-2; 7 nucleotides match TRBD1. Germline V gives CDR1 SGHNT, CDR2 YYREEE (reference sequence). Trimming cost V 1 base and J 2 bases; bases outside gene matches: 2. The CDR3 is made up of 14 amino acids. CDR3 residues: CASSLSGQNYGYTF. CDR3 DNA sequence: TGTGCCAGCAGCTTGTCGGGACAGAACTATGGCTACACCTTC.

V gene TRBV6-6 combines with J gene TRBJ2-4; TRBD1 is a possible D gene (5 bases). The V and J ends lost 2 bases and 6 bases respectively, with 14 bases between them. CDR3 length: 15 residues. Germline lookup yields CDR1 MNHNY and CDR2 SVGAGI (reference sequence). The CDR3 region has the DNA TGTGCCAGCAGTTACCCCGGCAGGGTGGGAAACATTCAGTACTTC. This gives the protein CASSYPGRVGNIQYF.

This chain joins TRBV6-5 and TRBJ2-5; 9 nucleotides match TRBD1. The V and J ends lost 1 base and 5 bases, in that order; junction bases with no gene match: 5. The CDR3 has 15 residues. The germline gives CDR1 MNHEY, CDR2 SVGAGI. The chain's CDR3 is CASSYFTGGRETQYF. CDR3 bases: TGTGCCAGCAGTTACTTTACAGGGGGCCGGGAGACCCAGTACTTC.

This chain's CDR3 is CASSEGSGGIQETQYF. In DNA form, the CDR3 reads TGTGCCAGCAGTGAAGGGTCAGGGGGAATACAAGAGACCCAGTACTTC. The chain is built from TRBV25-1 and TRBJ2-5; 7 bases line up with TRBD1. J lost 2 bases, V lost 2 bases, and 8 bases had no gene match. The CDR3 is 16 amino acids. Germline CDR1 reads MGHDK; CDR2 reads SYGVNS.

V usage is TRBV7-6 and J usage is TRBJ2-1; 8 bases map to TRBD2. This CDR3 contains 14 residues. Germline trimming cut 1 base from V and 9 bases from J; bases unmatched to any gene: 5. CDR1 SGHVS and CDR2 FNYEAQ come from the germline V gene. The chain's CDR3 is CASSLGSGSSEQFF. CDR3 sequence (DNA): TGTGCCAGCAGCTTAGGAAGCGGGAGTAGTGAGCAGTTCTTC.

The sample holds a few counts of this clone. The V gene is TRBV27, the J gene TRBJ1-6; D is ambiguous. This CDR3 region has 14 residues. Looked up from germline, CDR1 is MNHEY and CDR2 is SMNVEV (reference sequence). V gave up 6 bases and J gave up 8 bases, with 14 bases separating them. The CDR3 loop reads CASRREPTYSPLHF. In DNA form, the CDR3 reads TGTGCCAGCAGGCGTGAGCCTACGTATTCACCCCTCCACTTT.

The rearrangement uses TRBV15 and TRBJ2-7; D remains ambiguous. Germline lookup yields CDR1 LNHNV and CDR2 YYDKDF (reference sequence). V gave up 1 base and J gave up 4 bases, with 11 bases separating them. The CDR3 runs to 14 residues. The DNA for the CDR3 is TGTGCCACCAGCAGAGGCAGGTTAGGTTACGAGCAGTACTTC. Translating it yields CATSRGRLGYEQYF.

This chain joins TRBV12-5 and TRBJ2-3; TRBD2 aligns across 12 bases. V shed 1 base and J 4 bases; nucleotides not matched to a gene: 6. The germline CDR1 and CDR2 sequences are LGHNT and FRNRAP. The CDR3 loop spans 17 amino acids. The CDR3 spells CASGLASLAGGADTQYF. CDR3 nucleotide sequence: TGTGCTAGTGGTTTGGCCTCACTAGCGGGAGGTGCAGATACGCAGTATTTT.

This clone was recorded a few times. This chain links TRBV6-5 with TRBJ1-2; D remains unclear. Deletions cut 8 bases from V and 4 bases from J, with 14 bases between. The CDR3 is made up of 13 amino acids. The germline gives CDR1 MNHEY, CDR2 SVGAGI. The CDR3 coding sequence is TGTGCCAGCGGACGAGGGCCAGTCTATGGCTACACCTTC. This translates into CASGRGPVYGYTF.

The chain recombines TRBV7-3 with TRBJ1-1; D gene ambiguous. Trimming removed 7 bases from V and 0 bases from J, with 9 bases in between. Germline V gives CDR1 SGHTA, CDR2 FQGTGA. The CDR3 has 13 residues. This CDR3 reads CASKLGLNTEAFF. Here the CDR3 DNA reads TGTGCCAGCAAACTGGGCTTGAACACTGAAGCTTTCTTT.

The chain carries TRBV10-3 and TRBJ2-1; 9 positions match TRBD2. The CDR3 loop spans 15 amino acids. The germline V gene has CDR1 ENHRY and CDR2 SYGVKD. Losses at the gene ends were 1 base for V and 6 bases for J; bases not matched to a gene: 4. CDR3 sequence reads: CAISEYSSGTNEQFF. In DNA, the CDR3 is TGTGCCATCAGTGAGTATTCTAGCGGGACCAATGAGCAGTTCTTC.

The chain links TRBV7-9 to TRBJ1-2; the match to TRBD1 covers 7 bases. Germline-derived CDR1 and CDR2 are SEHNR and FQNEAQ (reference sequence). This CDR3 region has 15 residues. J was trimmed by 10 bases and V by 5 bases; bases with no gene match: 16. DNA for the CDR3: TGTGCCAGCAGCCGGGGGCCAGGGGGACACCAGACCTACACCTTC. Its protein product is CASSRGPGGHQTYTF.

The rearrangement links TRBV28 to TRBJ1-5; D remains unclear. Germline-derived CDR1 and CDR2 are MDHEN and SYDVKM. V lost 5 bases and J lost 1, with 15 bases in between. The CDR3 loop spans 16 amino acids. This chain's CDR3 is CASSGLGILSNQPQHF. The CDR3 bases are TGTGCCAGCAGTGGCCTGGGCATCCTAAGCAATCAGCCCCAGCATTTT.

Here the CDR3 DNA reads TGCGCCAGCAGTGAATCGAGGAGGACTGAAGCTTTCTTT. Residues: CASSESRRTEAFF. V and J are TRBV10-2 and TRBJ1-1; D is unresolved. CDR1 and CDR2 from the germline V gene are WSHSY and SAAADI. Trimming left V 3 bases short and J 5 bases short, with 10 bases between. This CDR3 is 13 amino acids long.

This chain uses TRBV28 with TRBJ2-5; 11 bases fit TRBD2. This CDR3 is 14 amino acids long. V gave up 7 bases and J gave up 4 bases; unmatched junction bases: 5. Germline values: CDR1 MDHEN, CDR2 SYDVKM. DNA for the CDR3: TGTGCCAGCACCATAGCGGGAGGGGGAGAGACCCAGTACTTC. Protein product: CASTIAGGGETQYF.

The chain combines TRBV6-6 with TRBJ1-5; D unresolved. Germline values: CDR1 MNHNY, CDR2 SVGAGI (reference sequence). Trimming stripped 0 bases from V and 10 bases from J, with 13 bases between. The CDR3 has 14 amino acids. CDR3 DNA sequence: TGTGCCAGCAGTTACTCGGGCGACGGTACACCCCAGCATTTT. The encoded protein is CASSYSGDGTPQHF.

The rearrangement uses TRBV28 and TRBJ2-7; D might be TRBD1 (6 bases). V was pared by 4 bases and J by 4 bases, with 17 bases between. This CDR3 region has 15 residues. The germline V gene encodes CDR1 MDHEN and CDR2 SYDVKM. CDR3 in amino acids: CASSYRRQGWYEQYF. The CDR3 DNA sequence: TGTGCCAGCAGTTATCGGCGCCAGGGGTGGTACGAGCAGTACTTC.

The chain employs TRBV5-1 and TRBJ2-1, with D perhaps TRBD2 (6 bases). Germline V CDR1 and CDR2: SGHRS, YFSETQ. The CDR3 extends over 11 amino acids. Trimming pared 2 bases from V and 10 bases from J, leaving 7 bases between. The CDR3: CASSLREEQFF. CDR3 DNA: TGCGCCAGCAGCTTACGGGAGGAGCAGTTCTTC. Full variable domain (missing parts from reference TRBV5-1 and TRBJ2-1): KAGVTQTPRYLIKTRGQQVTLSCSPISGHRSVSWYQQTPGQGLQFLFEYFSETQRNKGNFPGRFSGRQFSNSRSEMNVSTLELGDSALYLCASSLREEQFFGPGTRLTVL.

The chain recombines TRBV30 with TRBJ1-1; D remains unclear. The CDR3 has 14 amino acids. V was shortened by 5 bases and J by 0 bases, with 13 bases between the two germline ends. Germline CDR1 and CDR2: GTSNPN and SVGIG (reference sequence). In DNA, the CDR3 is TGTGCCTGGGGGGAAGGACTGATGAACACTGAAGCTTTCTTT. This translates into CAWGEGLMNTEAFF.

This clone showed up just a few times. The V call is TRBV5-1, the J call TRBJ1-1; the match to TRBD1 covers 12 bases. Germline trimming cut 4 bases from V and 0 bases from J; bases unmatched to any gene: 4. The CDR3 has 16 residues. Germline V gene data show CDR1 as SGHRS and CDR2 as YFSETQ. The CDR3 loop is CASSGGQGALNTEAFF. The CDR3 bases are TGCGCCAGCAGCGGGGGACAGGGGGCTTTGAACACTGAAGCTTTCTTT.

The chain uses TRBV5-1 and TRBJ1-1, with 12 bases that match TRBD1. This CDR3 has 17 amino acids. The V gene's germline CDR1 is SGHRS and CDR2 YFSETQ. The ends lost 2 bases at V and 4 bases at J; junction bases unmatched: 9. CDR3 residues: CASSFTRDRGRITEAFF. The CDR3 DNA reads as TGCGCCAGCAGCTTTACACGGGACAGGGGGCGGATCACTGAAGCTTTCTTT.

V and J are TRBV5-5 and TRBJ2-7; 9 nucleotides line up with TRBD2. Unmatched junction bases numbered 21, after V lost 5 bases and J lost 0 bases. CDR1 SGHKS and CDR2 YYEKEE come from the germline V gene (reference sequence). This CDR3 has 20 residues. CDR3 amino acids: CASSTRWVAGEGPRSYEQYF. In DNA form, the CDR3 reads TGTGCCAGCAGTACCAGGTGGGTAGCGGGGGAGGGTCCCCGCTCCTACGAGCAGTACTTC.

This clone occurred once. The chain uses TRBV6-5 and TRBJ2-7, with TRBD2 identical over 11 bases. The CDR3 covers 16 residues. In germline, CDR1 is MNHEY, CDR2 SVGAGI. V lost 4 bases, J lost 0 bases, and 5 bases stayed unmatched. This CDR3 is CASSSPTSGGSYEQYF. The CDR3 DNA sequence: TGTGCCAGCAGTTCCCCCACTAGCGGGGGCTCCTACGAGCAGTACTTC.

The chain links TRBV10-2 to TRBJ2-1, with 13 nucleotides matching TRBD2. CDR1 WSHSY and CDR2 SAAADI come from the germline V gene. CDR3 size: 16 residues. The V gene end was trimmed by 5 bases and the J gene end by 3 bases; junction bases not matched to a gene: 4. CDR3: CASSYRLAGGYNEQFF. Here the CDR3 DNA reads TGCGCCAGCAGTTACAGACTAGCGGGAGGCTACAATGAGCAGTTCTTC.